The 4 T cell receptor beta chains given below trace back to one sample, sequenced in a study of metastatic and nonmetastatic thyroid tumors. TCRdb re-analyzed the PCR reads using MiXCR. Altogether 27,000 or so clones are present, about 15% being singletons, with the ten largest covering 15% to 17%. None of the patients had undergone any treatment ahead of thyroid surgery. The sample comprised blood. All receptors derive from a male donor with papillary thyroid cancer or a benign thyroid nodule (not recorded which). Some clones in this sample may be carry-over from other donors' samples.

J is TRBJ2-1 and V is TRBV11-2; 7 bases line up with TRBD2. Germline CDR1 and CDR2: SGHAT and FQNNGV. With V trimmed by 0 bases and J by 9 bases, 8 bases remained unmatched. The CDR3 has 15 residues. The CDR3 nucleotides are TGTGCCAGCAGCTTAGACCCTAGCGGAGCTCTTGAGCAGTTCTTC. Amino acids: CASSLDPSGALEQFF.

In the case of this clone: At one of its ends the junction is not consistent with the germline gene, which may arise from a read error. The chain combines TRBV4-1 with TRBJ1-1, with a weak D call TRBD1 (6 bases). Germline CDR1 MGHRA, CDR2 YSYEKL. The CDR3 is 16 amino acids. This chain's CDR3 is CASSHPWGPSRADALF. CDR3 bases: TGCGCCAGCAGCCATCCCTGGGGGCCCTCTAGAGCTGATGCTTTATTT.

In its sample, this clone was seen many times. The chain recombines TRBV6-1 with TRBJ1-2, with D possibly being TRBD1 (5 bases). V was cut by 6 bases and J by 3 bases, with 17 bases left in between. CDR1 is MNHNS, CDR2 SASEGT, per germline. The CDR3 is 15 amino acids. CDR3 protein: CASSHGPGEDYGYTF. CDR3 DNA: TGTGCCAGCAGCCATGGACCGGGGGAGGACTATGGCTACACCTTC.

This clone was observed at least ten times. Other DNA sequences from this sample encode an identical CDR3 as well. The V gene is TRBV4-1, the J gene TRBJ2-3; the D gene is possibly TRBD2 (6 bases). Germline-derived CDR1 and CDR2 are MGHRA and YSYEKL. The CDR3 has 18 amino acids. Trimming took 4 bases from V and 4 from J, leaving 24 bases between them. The CDR3 nucleotides read TGCGCCAGCAGCCGGGTAGGAGGGGACCCCGGGAAGTCAGATACGCAGTATTTT. Its translation: CASSRVGGDPGKSDTQYF.